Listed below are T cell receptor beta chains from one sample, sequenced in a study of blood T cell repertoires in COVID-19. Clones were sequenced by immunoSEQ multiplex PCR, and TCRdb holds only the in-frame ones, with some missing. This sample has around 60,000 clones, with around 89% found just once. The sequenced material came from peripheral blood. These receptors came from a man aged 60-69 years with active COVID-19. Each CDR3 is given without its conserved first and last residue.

CDR3 protein: ASSEWSGAF; J gene: TRBJ2-1; V gene: TRBV6-1
CDR3 protein: ASSLGGINTGELF; J gene: TRBJ2-2; V gene: TRBV13
CDR3 protein: SVLTFQETQY; J gene: TRBJ2-5; V gene: TRBV29-1
CDR3 protein: ASSLSTDRGLGETQY; J gene: TRBJ2-5; V gene: TRBV7-9
CDR3 protein: ASLGTGRDTGELF; J gene: TRBJ2-2; V gene: TRBV19
CDR3 protein: ASRVPSPGETQY; J gene: TRBJ2-5; V gene: TRBV9
CDR3 protein: ASSHADRGLGNEQF; J gene: TRBJ2-1; V gene: TRBV5-1
CDR3 protein: ASSYSLNPEGETQY; J gene: TRBJ2-5; V gene: TRBV6-5
CDR3 protein: ASSSGGGRHSPLH; J gene: TRBJ1-6; V gene: TRBV19
CDR3 protein: ATSDPGQGRGDTQY; J gene: TRBJ2-3; V gene: TRBV24-1
CDR3 protein: ASSTRGAGTEAF; J gene: TRBJ1-1; V gene: TRBV5-1
CDR3 protein: ASSIFGPNTEAF; J gene: TRBJ1-1; V gene: TRBV19
CDR3 protein: ASSPNLASANTGELF; J gene: TRBJ2-2; V gene: TRBV7-2
CDR3 protein: AWSAGDRNSPLH; J gene: TRBJ1-6; V gene: TRBV30
CDR3 protein: ASSQDPWTSGGKETQY; J gene: TRBJ2-5; V gene: TRBV3-1/TRBV3-2
CDR3 protein: ASSSWTIGELF; J gene: TRBJ2-2; V gene: TRBV6-5
CDR3 protein: ASSQEGGWRSSVQPQH; J gene: TRBJ1-5; V gene: TRBV4-1
CDR3 protein: ASSLSGRQETQY; J gene: TRBJ2-5; V gene: TRBV18
CDR3 protein: ASSFDRVNTEAF; J gene: TRBJ1-1; V gene: TRBV5-1
CDR3 protein: ASSYSAGAIGETQY; J gene: TRBJ2-5; V gene: TRBV6-5
CDR3 protein: SASRTGPAGELF; J gene: TRBJ2-2; V gene: TRBV20-1
CDR3 protein: ASSVRGNYGYT; J gene: TRBJ1-2; V gene: TRBV27
CDR3 protein: ASSRRDRGLKEDSDNEQF; J gene: TRBJ2-1; V gene: TRBV11-3
CDR3 protein: ASSSLGTEETQY; J gene: TRBJ2-5; V gene: TRBV5-8
CDR3 protein: ASSLVRGYEQY; J gene: TRBJ2-7; V gene: TRBV6-6
CDR3 protein: ASSQDRGGSDEQY; J gene: TRBJ2-7; V gene: TRBV14
CDR3 protein: ASRIRSGGGGNQPQH; J gene: TRBJ1-5; V gene: TRBV2
CDR3 protein: SVGGGNTGELF; J gene: TRBJ2-2; V gene: TRBV29-1
CDR3 protein: ASKTGGGTEAF; J gene: TRBJ1-1; V gene: TRBV28
CDR3 protein: ASSLAGIGNQPQH; J gene: TRBJ1-5; V gene: TRBV5-5
CDR3 protein: ASSLVGQVNNEQY; J gene: TRBJ2-7; V gene: TRBV7-2
CDR3 protein: ASSPGQTYQETQY; J gene: TRBJ2-5; V gene: TRBV7-2
CDR3 protein: ASSQDRRTDTEAF; J gene: TRBJ1-1; V gene: TRBV14
CDR3 protein: ASSSLGDSSGHTDTQY; J gene: TRBJ2-3; V gene: TRBV7-9
CDR3 protein: ASSSPNREQGNQPQH; J gene: TRBJ1-5; V gene: TRBV28
CDR3 protein: ASSSAGPTNNEQF; J gene: TRBJ2-1; V gene: TRBV7-9
CDR3 protein: ASSQENPSSTTYEQY; J gene: TRBJ2-7; V gene: TRBV4-3
CDR3 protein: ASSQTGGNTGELF; J gene: TRBJ2-2; V gene: TRBV6-6
CDR3 protein: ASTRTSGAYEQY; J gene: TRBJ2-7; V gene: TRBV6-5
CDR3 protein: ASSEARGDTQY; J gene: TRBJ2-3; V gene: TRBV6-1